This note documents a single T cell receptor (beta chain) sequence. This entry is derived from a study of blood T cell repertoires in COVID-19. Across the study: From T cells, B-cell-depleted T cells, or PBMCs came the material, which was cDNA or gDNA.

This CDR3 spans 15 amino acids. Trimming pared 2 bases from V and 4 bases from J, leaving 12 bases between. CDR1 and CDR2 from the germline V gene are LNHDA and SQIVND (reference sequence). Some clones are missing from TCRdb's copy, which holds only in-frame ones; the method was immunoSEQ multiplex PCR. This sample has some 200,000 clones; approximately 85% occur once, and the top ten carry 2.4%. The sequenced sample was peripheral blood. The chain employs TRBV19 and TRBJ1-5, with D possibly TRBD1 on 5 matching bases. The TCR comes from a woman in her sixties or seventies with COVID-19, enrolled during active disease. The CDR3 here is CASSIIQGWNQPQHF. The DNA for the CDR3 is TGTGCCAGTAGTATAATCCAGGGATGGAATCAGCCCCAGCATTTT.